This entry concerns a single TCR beta chain. Its recognized antigen is unknown. No much larger clone exists at a distance of one base, and base qualities are not known. Receptors were amplified or captured by the immunoSEQ multiplex PCR assay. TCRdb carries this immuneACCESS record with in-frame sequences only. Its versions omit some clonotypes, under half of them owing to an unresolved V gene in the studies checked, with the rest unexplained. This sample has around 32,000 clones in its table, and around 91% of those were observed once. 3% to 4% of the sample lies in the top ten. The entry originates in a study of T cell changes during pregnancy in multiple sclerosis (dated by TCRdb to about 2019). Describing the broader study: In women with multiple sclerosis, the researchers looked at how the T cell repertoire shifted as pregnancy progressed.

The starting material was CD8+ T cells from peripheral blood mononuclear cells, obtained in the second trimester of pregnancy. This sequence was found in a female donor in good health, enrolled as a control in a pregnancy study.

The nucleotides read TGTGCCAGCAGTGATAAAAGGGGGGGCTCCTACGAGCAGTACTTC. This encodes CASSDKRGGSYEQYF. The chain couples TRBV6-1 to TRBJ2-7; the D gene is possibly TRBD2, with 7 bases matching. Inclusive of the bounding cysteine and phenylalanine, the CDR3 is 15 residues long. Of the read, only the CDR3 DNA is kept; its 45 bases are in frame from base 1. The trim is 3 bases for V and 0 bases for J, with a gap of 12 bases between the germline ends. CDR1 MNHNS and CDR2 SASEGT were looked up in the germline V gene.